This T cell receptor beta chain was sequenced for a study of identifying expanded T cells in peripheral blood. During the collection period, no donor immune events like infections were recorded. Concerning this clone itself: The antigen is unknown.

Sequenced by immunoSEQ multiplex PCR; TCRdb stores in-frame clones only, minus some. The table records approximately 100,000 clones, around 88% of them present only once. Study results and caveats: Variance in clone template counts between two-week samples significantly increased with total template count across all healthy donors.

The CDR3 covers 11 residues. CDR1 is MNHEY, CDR2 SVGAGI, per germline. Trimming shortened V by 6 bases and J by 6 bases, and 7 bases separated the two germline ends. The V call is TRBV6-5, the J call TRBJ2-3, with D hard to call. This receptor was taken from a person aged 18 to 70 in good health. Sequenced material: blood. CDR3 in DNA: TGTGCCAGCAGGGTGGGGGATACGCAGTATTTT. This translates into CASRVGDTQYF.